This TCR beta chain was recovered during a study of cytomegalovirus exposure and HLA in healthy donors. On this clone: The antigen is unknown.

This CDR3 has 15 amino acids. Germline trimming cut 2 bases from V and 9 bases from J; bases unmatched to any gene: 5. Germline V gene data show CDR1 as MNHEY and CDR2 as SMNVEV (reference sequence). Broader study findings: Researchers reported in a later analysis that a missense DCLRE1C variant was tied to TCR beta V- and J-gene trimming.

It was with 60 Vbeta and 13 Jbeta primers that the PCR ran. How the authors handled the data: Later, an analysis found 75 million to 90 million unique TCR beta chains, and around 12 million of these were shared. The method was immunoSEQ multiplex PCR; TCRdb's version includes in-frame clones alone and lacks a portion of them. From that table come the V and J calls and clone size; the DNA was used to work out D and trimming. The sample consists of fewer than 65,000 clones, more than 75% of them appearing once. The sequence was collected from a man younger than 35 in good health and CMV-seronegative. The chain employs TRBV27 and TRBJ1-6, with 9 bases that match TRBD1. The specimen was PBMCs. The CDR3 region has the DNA TGTGCCAGCAGTTTAGAGGTGACAGGGGGTTCACCCCTCCACTTT. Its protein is CASSLEVTGGSPLHF.